A selection of T cell receptor beta chains follows, all from one sample in a study of neurological immune-mediated disorders. TCRdb itself ran the 5' RACE reads through MiXCR, one entry per CDR3 protein. Among about 30,000 distinct CDR3 sequences listed, about 12% were seen once. The specimen was PBMCs. These receptors were taken from a woman aged 55-75 years in good health. CDR3s include the opening cysteine and the closing phenylalanine or tryptophan. D genes are given only for firm matches. A row's size may be missing; if present it is once, few, many or a size class.

TGTGCCATCAGTGATTTCGGGGTTATCAACCAGTACTTC,CAISDFGVINQYF,NA,TRBV24-1,TRBJ2-7,NA
TGTGCCAGCAGCCAACCCAGACAGTCCTCCTACGAGCAGTACTTC,CASSQPRQSSYEQYF,NA,TRBV3-2,TRBJ2-7,many
TGTGCCAGCAGCCCTTCCATGACTAGCGGGGGGGCATACAATGAGCAGTTCTTC,CASSPSMTSGGAYNEQFF,TRBD2,TRBV3-1,TRBJ2-1,many
TGCGCCAGCAGCTTGGCCGCTTCGATGAACACTGAAGCTTTCTTT,CASSLAASMNTEAFF,NA,TRBV5-1,TRBJ1-1,many
TGTGCCAGCGCCCTAGCGGGGGGCACAGATACGCAGTATTTT,CASALAGGTDTQYF,TRBD2,TRBV7-2,TRBJ2-3,many
TGTGCCAGCAGTTACCGGGGGAATCAGCCCCAGCATTTT,CASSYRGNQPQHF,NA,TRBV6-2/TRBV6-3,TRBJ1-5,many
TGTGCCAGCACCTCTGACCGGTATAACTATGGCTACACCTTC,CASTSDRYNYGYTF,NA,TRBV12-3/TRBV12-4,TRBJ1-2,many
TGCGCCAGCAGCTTGGCTGGGGGAAACACCGGGGAGCTGTTTTTT,CASSLAGGNTGELFF,NA,TRBV5-1,TRBJ2-2,NA
TGCGCCAGCAGCTTAGGGTCAGGTCCCATTGCAACTAATGAAAAACTGTTTTTT,CASSLGSGPIATNEKLFF,NA,TRBV5-1,TRBJ1-4,NA
TGCGCCAGCAGCTCGAGGGACGGGGACACTGAAGCTTTCTTT,CASSSRDGDTEAFF,NA,TRBV5-1,TRBJ1-1,many
TGTGCCAGCACCCCGGCGGGGCTGGAGACCCAGTACTTC,CASTPAGLETQYF,NA,TRBV28,TRBJ2-5,many
TGTGCCAGCAGCTTAGTTCACATCGGTTCACCCCTCCACTTT,CASSLVHIGSPLHF,NA,TRBV7-2,TRBJ1-6,many
TGTGCCAGCAGCCGTTGGGCGAACACTGAAGCTTTCTTT,CASSRWANTEAFF,NA,TRBV7-8,TRBJ1-1,many
TGTGCCAGCAGGTCCGCGTGGGGGGGAAGCACAGATACGCAGTATTTT,CASRSAWGGSTDTQYF,TRBD2,TRBV6-5,TRBJ2-3,many
TGTGCCAGCAGTGCTGGCAGGGACGGTGAGCAGTTCTTC,CASSAGRDGEQFF,NA,TRBV6-1,TRBJ2-1,many
TGTGCCAGCACCCTCGTCCAGGCAGGGACCCAGTACTTC,CASTLVQAGTQYF,NA,TRBV7-2,TRBJ2-5,many
TGTGCCAGCAGTCCTGACCGGGGACAGGGGGCTTTCTTT,CASSPDRGQGAFF,TRBD1,TRBV2,TRBJ1-1,many
TGTGCCAGCAGCGCTGACAGGACAGTGGCCGGGGAGCTGTTTTTT,CASSADRTVAGELFF,NA,TRBV7-2,TRBJ2-2,many
TGTGCCAGCAGCCCCGATAGGGGCGCGGGCACTGAAGCTTTCTTT,CASSPDRGAGTEAFF,NA,TRBV9,TRBJ1-1,many
TGTGCCAGCTCGTTAGCGGGAGGGCCGTATCGGCAGTACTTC,CASSLAGGPYRQYF,TRBD2,TRBV28,TRBJ2-7,NA
TGTGCCAGCAGTCCCACTAGTTTTCCTGGGTATTTT,CASSPTSFPGYF,NA,TRBV12-3/TRBV12-4,TRBJ2-3,NA
TGCGCCAGCAGCCAAGGTACTAGCGGGGGGAACAATGAGCAGTTCTTC,CASSQGTSGGNNEQFF,TRBD2,TRBV4-3,TRBJ2-1,many
TGCGCCAGCAGCTTGGCCGGACAGGGGTTCGAAGAGACCCAGTACTTC,CASSLAGQGFEETQYF,TRBD1,TRBV5-1,TRBJ2-5,many
TGTGCCAGCAGCCTGACTAGCGGGGTTGGGAATGAGCAGTTCTTC,CASSLTSGVGNEQFF,TRBD2,TRBV11-3,TRBJ2-1,many
TGCGCCAGCAGCCAGGAGACAGAACAGCCCCAGCATTTT,CASSQETEQPQHF,NA,TRBV4-3,TRBJ1-5,many
TGCAGTGCAAGGGGACAGCTTAATGAAAAACTGTTTTTT,CSARGQLNEKLFF,TRBD1,TRBV20-1,TRBJ1-4,many
TGTGCCAGCAGCTTAGAAAGACTAGCGGGGGGAGTATACAATGAGCAGTTCTTC,CASSLERLAGGVYNEQFF,TRBD2,TRBV7-2,TRBJ2-1,many
TGTGCCGCTGGAGGACTAGCGGTCACACAAGAGACCCAGTACTTC,CAAGGLAVTQETQYF,TRBD2,TRBV24-1,TRBJ2-5,many
TGCGCCAGCAGCTCGGAGGCGTCTGGCATTCAGTACTTC,CASSSEASGIQYF,NA,TRBV5-1,TRBJ2-4,many
TGTGCCAGCAGGGGACAGGGGGGCTACACCTTC,CASRGQGGYTF,TRBD1,TRBV12-3/TRBV12-4,TRBJ1-2,many
TGCGCCAGCAGTTCCGGGCCTGGGGAGGGAAACATTCAGTACTTC,CASSSGPGEGNIQYF,TRBD2,TRBV5-1,TRBJ2-4,many
TGTGCCAGCAGCCCCTACCCACGACTAGCCCAGGAGACCCAGTACTTC,CASSPYPRLAQETQYF,TRBD2,TRBV7-7,TRBJ2-5,many
TGTGCCAGCAGTCTAGTTGCCCGAAGCACTGAAGCTTTCTTT,CASSLVARSTEAFF,NA,TRBV12-3/TRBV12-4,TRBJ1-1,many
TGCGCCAGCAGCCGTCAACAGGGGAACACTGAAGCTTTCTTT,CASSRQQGNTEAFF,NA,TRBV5-1,TRBJ1-1,many
TGTGCCAGCGGTTCTCTTTCGGGGACTAGCGGGCTCTACAATGAGCAGTTCTTC,CASGSLSGTSGLYNEQFF,TRBD2,TRBV6-2/TRBV6-3,TRBJ2-1,NA
TGCAGCGTTGATCAGGGGGCTGACGAGCAGTACTTC,CSVDQGADEQYF,TRBD1,TRBV29-1,TRBJ2-7,many
TGTGCCAGCACCAAGGGCGGCTACGAGCAGTACTTC,CASTKGGYEQYF,NA,TRBV28,TRBJ2-7,many
TGTGCCAGCAGTACCAGACCCGCATATGATACGCAGTATTTT,CASSTRPAYDTQYF,NA,TRBV9,TRBJ2-3,many
TGTGCCAGCAGCGCAGCTAGGAGGGAACCGGAGACCCACTACTTC,CASSAARREPETHYF,NA,TRBV5-6,TRBJ2-5,NA
TGCGCCAGCAGTTTGGACGTCTCGGTGCAGTACGAGCAGTACTTC,CASSLDVSVQYEQYF,NA,TRBV5-1,TRBJ2-7,many
TGTGCCAGCAGCACCCGAACTACAGGGGACGCGAACACCGGGGAGCTGTTTTTT,CASSTRTTGDANTGELFF,TRBD1,TRBV9,TRBJ2-2,many
TGTGCCAGCAGCCAAGTAAGGGGGAACACTGAAGCTTTCTTT,CASSQVRGNTEAFF,NA,TRBV4-2,TRBJ1-1,NA
TGCGCCAGCAGCCAAGATCATGGAACCGGCGCAGAGCAGTTCTTC,CASSQDHGTGAEQFF,NA,TRBV4-3,TRBJ2-1,many